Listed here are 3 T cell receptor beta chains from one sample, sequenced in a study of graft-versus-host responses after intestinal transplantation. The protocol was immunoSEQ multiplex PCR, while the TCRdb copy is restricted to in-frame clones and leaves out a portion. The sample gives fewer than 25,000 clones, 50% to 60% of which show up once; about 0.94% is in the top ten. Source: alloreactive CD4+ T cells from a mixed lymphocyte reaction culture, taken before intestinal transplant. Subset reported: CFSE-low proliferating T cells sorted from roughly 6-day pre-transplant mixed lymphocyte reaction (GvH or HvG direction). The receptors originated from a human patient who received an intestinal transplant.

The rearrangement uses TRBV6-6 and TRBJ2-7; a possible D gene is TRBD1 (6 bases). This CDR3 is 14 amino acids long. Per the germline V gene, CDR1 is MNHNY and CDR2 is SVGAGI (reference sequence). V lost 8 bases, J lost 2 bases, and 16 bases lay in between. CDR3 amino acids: CASLNRDAPYEQYF. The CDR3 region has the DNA TGTGCCAGCCTAAACAGGGATGCCCCCTACGAGCAGTACTTC.

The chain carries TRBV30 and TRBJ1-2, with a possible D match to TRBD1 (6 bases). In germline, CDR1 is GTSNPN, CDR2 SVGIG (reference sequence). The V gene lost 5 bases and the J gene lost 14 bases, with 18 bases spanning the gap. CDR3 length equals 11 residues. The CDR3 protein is CAWGGAGTSTF. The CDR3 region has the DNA TGTGCCTGGGGGGGGGCTGGGACTTCGACCTTC.

In DNA, the CDR3 is TGCAGCGTAGTCCCGGGACAGGGACAAGGAGCTTTCTTT. Its translation is CSVVPGQGQGAFF. The chain uses TRBV29-1 and TRBJ1-1, with 9 bases matching TRBD1. CDR1 is SQVTM, CDR2 ANQGSEA, per germline. Losses at the gene ends were 6 bases for V and 10 bases for J; bases not matched to a gene: 12. The CDR3 runs 13 residues.